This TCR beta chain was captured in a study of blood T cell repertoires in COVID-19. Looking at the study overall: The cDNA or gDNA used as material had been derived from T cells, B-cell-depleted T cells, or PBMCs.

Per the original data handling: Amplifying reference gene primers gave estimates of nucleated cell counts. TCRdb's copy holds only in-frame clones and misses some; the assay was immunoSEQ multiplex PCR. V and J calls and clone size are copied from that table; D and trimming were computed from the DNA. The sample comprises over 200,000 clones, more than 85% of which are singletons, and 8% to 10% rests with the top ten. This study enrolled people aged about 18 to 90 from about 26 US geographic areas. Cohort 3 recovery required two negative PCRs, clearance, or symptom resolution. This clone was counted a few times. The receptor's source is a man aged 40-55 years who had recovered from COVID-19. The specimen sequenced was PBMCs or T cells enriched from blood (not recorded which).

CDR3 protein: CASSYYGEAFF. CDR3 in DNA: TGTGCCAGCAGTTACTACGGTGAAGCTTTCTTT. V is TRBV6-5 and J is TRBJ1-1; D not certain. V lost 1 base, J lost 7 bases, and 4 bases lay in between. Germline loops: CDR1 MNHEY, CDR2 SVGAGI. The length of the CDR3 is 11 residues.